Below are 32 T cell receptor beta chains sequenced from a single sample in a study of Ad26.COV2.S vaccination and SARS-CoV-2 variants (dated by TCRdb to the early 2020s). What the treatment or condition label conveys for this sample: roughly 20 received Ad26.COV2.S at low or high dose, single or two shots; about five received placebo; per-sample allocation not given. For vaccine and placebo recipients, repertoires were sequenced using samples collected on day 63 after the first injection. Libraries came from the immunoSEQ multiplex PCR assay. TCRdb re-hosts the immuneACCESS table, in-frame sequences only. Its copies lack some clones; in the studies checked, an unresolved V gene accounts for under half of them, and the cause for the rest is not known. This sample lists some 450,000 clones; roughly 88% were detected once. Around 4.2% of the sample goes to the ten largest clones. Material: peripheral blood, obtained in a trial of Ad26.COV2.S vaccine versus placebo. The receptors originated from a person aged 18-60 years who received the Ad26.COV2.S COVID-19 vaccine or a placebo.

The CDR3 loop reads CAIRNRDSQPQHF. The DNA of the CDR3 is TGTGCCATCAGGAACCGGGACAGTCAGCCCCAGCATTTT. This chain uses TRBV10-3 with TRBJ1-5, with 7 bases fitting TRBD1. The J segment lost 6 bases and the V segment lost 6 bases, leaving 5 bases of the junction unmatched. This CDR3 spans 13 amino acids. The germline gives CDR1 ENHRY, CDR2 SYGVKD.

The chain recombines TRBV11-2 with TRBJ1-1; D is unresolved. The germline gives CDR1 SGHAT, CDR2 FQNNGV. This CDR3 comprises 15 residues. With 5 bases removed from V and 0 bases from J, the gap between germline ends came to 13 bases. CDR3 DNA sequence: TGTGCCAGCAGCCTCAGGTTAGCTTTGAACACTGAAGCTTTCTTT. Its protein is CASSLRLALNTEAFF. The complete variable domain, with remaining parts taken from reference TRBV11-2 and TRBJ1-1, reads EAGVAQSPRYKIIEKRQSVAFWCNPISGHATLYWYQQILGQGPKLLIQFQNNGVVDDSQLPKDRFSAERLKGVDSTLKIQPAKLEDSAVYLCASSLRLALNTEAFFGQGTRLTVV.

The rearrangement uses TRBV2 and TRBJ1-3; a weak D match, TRBD1 (5 bases). CDR3 length: 13 amino acids. V dropped 11 bases and J dropped 3 bases, with 14 bases sitting between them. CDR1 and CDR2 from the germline V gene are SNHLY and FYNNEI. The CDR3 loop is CAGRRTNGNTIYF. CDR3 sequence (DNA): TGTGCCGGGCGGCGGACAAATGGAAACACCATATATTTT.

The genes are TRBV7-8 and TRBJ1-4; 7 nucleotides agree with TRBD1. The germline gives CDR1 SGHVS, CDR2 FQNEAQ. CDR3 length equals 14 residues. V was pared by 5 bases and J by 4 bases, with 4 bases of the junction left unmatched. CDR3 in amino acids: CASSPDRVNEKLFF. In DNA form, the CDR3 reads TGTGCCAGCAGCCCAGACAGGGTTAATGAAAAACTGTTTTTT.

In its sample, this clone was seen once. The chain couples TRBV5-5 to TRBJ2-7, with unresolved D. Germline V CDR1 and CDR2: SGHKS, YYEKEE (reference sequence). The CDR3 totals 12 residues. V lost 1 base to trimming and J lost 4 bases, with 6 bases between them. CDR3 in DNA: TGTGCCAGCAGCTTGACAGATTACGAGCAGTACTTC. It encodes CASSLTDYEQYF. The complete variable domain, with remaining parts taken from reference TRBV5-5 and TRBJ2-7, reads DAGVTQSPTHLIKTRGQQVTLRCSPISGHKSVSWYQQVLGQGPQFIFQYYEKEERGRGNFPDRFSARQFPNYSSELNVNALLLGDSALYLCASSLTDYEQYFGPGTRLTVT.

The chain employs TRBV19 and TRBJ1-2; D is undetermined. In germline, CDR1 is LNHDA, CDR2 SQIVND (reference sequence). The CDR3 loop spans 14 amino acids. V was cut by 7 bases and J by 0 bases, with 12 bases left in between. The CDR3 is CASNPRDSNYGYTF. DNA for the CDR3: TGTGCCAGTAACCCTAGAGACTCTAACTATGGCTACACCTTC.

The rearrangement joins TRBV9 to TRBJ1-2, with D unclear. The germline V gene has CDR1 SGDLS and CDR2 YYNGEE. Trimming cost V 3 bases and J 3 bases, with 15 bases left between them. The CDR3 runs to 15 residues. This CDR3 is CASSAPRGSYYGYTF. The DNA for the CDR3 is TGTGCCAGCAGCGCACCCCGAGGGTCCTACTATGGCTACACCTTC.

The gene calls are TRBV7-2 and TRBJ2-1; D gene uncertain. Trimming removed 1 base from V and 9 bases from J, with 10 bases in between. The CDR3 covers 13 residues. Germline V gene lookup returns CDR1 SGHTA and CDR2 FQGNSA. CDR3 sequence reads: CASSLVGQVEQFF. CDR3 DNA: TGTGCCAGCAGCTTAGTCGGGCAGGTTGAGCAGTTCTTC.

As regards this clone: This CDR3 is also generated by other DNA sequences in the sample. The chain recombines TRBV18 with TRBJ2-6; weak D call: TRBD1 (5 bases). With 3 bases removed from V and 1 base from J, the gap between germline ends came to 7 bases. This CDR3 is 15 amino acids long. Germline CDR1 KGHSH, CDR2 LQKENI. The CDR3 loop reads CASSPRTSGANVLTF. In nucleotides, the CDR3 is TGTGCCAGCTCACCGCGGACATCTGGGGCCAACGTCCTGACTTTC.

This chain uses TRBV5-4 with TRBJ2-7, with D hard to call. With 3 bases removed from V and 3 bases from J, the gap between germline ends came to 13 bases. Germline CDR1 is SGHNT and CDR2 is YYREEE (reference sequence). The CDR3 totals 14 residues. The CDR3 nucleotides are TGTGCCAGCAGCTCGGTCCCAGGAAGCTACGAGCAGTACTTC. Translation: CASSSVPGSYEQYF.

The chain employs TRBV7-3 and TRBJ2-3, with 8 bases matching TRBD1. J gave up 2 bases and V 5 bases, and 6 bases lay outside the gene matches. CDR1 and CDR2 (germline): SGHTA, FQGTGA. The CDR3 covers 15 residues. The CDR3 DNA sequence: TGTGCCAGCAGCCTGACAGGGGCGGCCACAGATACGCAGTATTTT. It specifies CASSLTGAATDTQYF.

This clone was observed a single time. V and J are TRBV4-3 and TRBJ2-2; D is unclear. Trimming pared 2 bases from V and 5 bases from J, leaving 3 bases between. The germline V gene has CDR1 LGHNA and CDR2 YSLEER. This CDR3 spans 12 amino acids. The CDR3 DNA sequence: TGCGCCAGCAGCCAACTTACCGGGGAGCTGTTTTTT. This sequence encodes CASSQLTGELFF.

The chain employs TRBV19 and TRBJ2-7; TRBD2 matches at 9 bases. The CDR3 length is 14 residues. CDR1 is LNHDA, CDR2 SQIVND, per germline (reference sequence). V was clipped by 4 bases and J by 0 bases; unmatched bases: 1. The CDR3 reads CASSSGRGSYEQYF. The CDR3, as DNA: TGTGCCAGTAGTAGCGGGAGGGGCTCCTACGAGCAGTACTTC.

The J gene is TRBJ2-7, the V gene TRBV5-6; D is perhaps TRBD1 (6 bases). The V gene lost 4 bases and the J gene lost 5 bases, with 10 bases spanning the gap. Germline lookup yields CDR1 SGHDT and CDR2 YYEEEE. This CDR3 has 12 residues. CDR3 region: CASSGGQNEQYF. The CDR3, as DNA: TGTGCCAGCAGCGGTGGACAGAACGAGCAGTACTTC.

The V gene is TRBV28, the J gene TRBJ1-5; D remains unclear. This CDR3 is 13 amino acids long. CDR1 is MDHEN and CDR2 is SYDVKM in the germline V gene. Trimming pared 6 bases from V and 5 bases from J, leaving 11 bases between. The CDR3 sequence is CASRPGLYQPQHF. CDR3 nucleotide sequence: TGTGCCAGCAGACCGGGCCTTTATCAGCCCCAGCATTTT.

The CDR3 sequence is CASSLGGNEQFF. The CDR3 DNA sequence: TGTGCCAGCAGCTTGGGGGGGAATGAGCAGTTCTTC. The J gene is TRBJ2-1, the V gene TRBV5-6; TRBD1 or TRBD2 may be the D gene (5 bases each). Trimming cost V 0 bases and J 7 bases, with 5 bases left between them. The CDR3 has 12 amino acids. Looked up from germline, CDR1 is SGHDT and CDR2 is YYEEEE.

The chain combines TRBV7-9 with TRBJ2-5, with D perhaps matching TRBD2 (5 bases). The V gene lost 6 bases and the J gene lost 4 bases, with 18 bases spanning the gap. CDR1 and CDR2 (germline): SEHNR, FQNEAQ (reference sequence). The CDR3 loop spans 15 amino acids. In nucleotides, the CDR3 is TGTGCCAGCAGATCCCAGCGGACCTCGGGAGAGACCCAGTACTTC. It specifies CASRSQRTSGETQYF.

This rearrangement joins TRBV24-1 to TRBJ2-1; D unclear. The CDR3 spans 13 residues. The V gene lost 5 bases and the J gene lost 13 bases, with 17 bases spanning the gap. Per the germline V gene, CDR1 is KGHDR and CDR2 is SFDVKD. As DNA, the CDR3 is TGTGCCACCAGTGTATCAGTCAGGCTAGAACAGTTCTTC. Translation gives CATSVSVRLEQFF.

This rearrangement joins TRBV2 to TRBJ2-5; D remains ambiguous. The V end was cut by 6 bases, the J end by 7 bases, with 21 bases between. Germline V lookup: CDR1 SNHLY, CDR2 FYNNEI. This CDR3 is 15 amino acids long. The CDR3 coding sequence is TGTGCCAGCAGCACCCTGGACCCTACTGGTGCGACCCAGTACTTC. Residues: CASSTLDPTGATQYF.

This clone was detected only a few times. The V call is TRBV5-4, the J call TRBJ2-7; 10 bases map to TRBD1. Losses at the gene ends were 4 bases for V and 2 bases for J; bases not matched to a gene: 3. This CDR3 region has 14 residues. Germline V gives CDR1 SGHNT, CDR2 YYREEE (reference sequence). This CDR3 reads CASSTGQGTYEQYF. As DNA, the CDR3 is TGTGCCAGCAGCACGGGACAGGGGACCTACGAGCAGTACTTC.

The chain uses TRBV28 and TRBJ2-2; 8 nucleotides line up with TRBD1. V gave up 5 bases and J gave up 2 bases; unmatched junction bases: 13. The CDR3 consists of 18 residues. Germline V CDR1 and CDR2: MDHEN, SYDVKM. This CDR3 reads CASSPTGETLLNTGELFF. DNA of the CDR3: TGTGCCAGCAGTCCGACAGGGGAAACCCTCTTAAACACCGGGGAGCTGTTTTTT.

This chain connects TRBV27 to TRBJ2-7, with TRBD2 matching over 11 bases. The V gene's germline CDR1 is MNHEY and CDR2 SMNVEV (reference sequence). V lost 5 bases and J lost 0; bases outside the gene matches: 3. The CDR3 covers 15 residues. The chain's CDR3 is CASSITSGSSYEQYF. As DNA, the CDR3 is TGTGCCAGCAGTATAACTAGCGGGAGCTCCTACGAGCAGTACTTC.

The rearrangement links TRBV6-2 or TRBV6-3 to TRBJ2-3; 7 positions match TRBD2. The germline gives CDR1 MNHEY, CDR2 SVGEGT. CDR3 length: 15 amino acids. Trimming at V came to 6 bases and at J to 2 bases, leaving 8 bases not matched to a gene. The CDR3 DNA is TGTGCCAGCAGCCCTACTACTAGCGCCACAGATACGCAGTATTTT. As protein: CASSPTTSATDTQYF.

This chain links TRBV27 with TRBJ1-2; 7 nucleotides agree with TRBD1. Germline CDR1 and CDR2: MNHEY and SMNVEV (reference sequence). The CDR3 covers 14 residues. The J segment lost 8 bases and the V segment lost 5 bases, leaving 11 bases of the junction unmatched. DNA of the CDR3: TGTGCCAGCAGTCGCTCTCAGACAGGGTTAGGCTACACCTTC. Translated: CASSRSQTGLGYTF.

This clone was detected only once. DNA of the CDR3: TGTGCCAGCAGCTCCCGGGACGGGTCCTACAATGAGCAGTTCTTC. It specifies CASSSRDGSYNEQFF. The genes are TRBV7-9 and TRBJ2-1; D may be TRBD1 or TRBD2 (5 bases each). Germline V gives CDR1 SEHNR, CDR2 FQNEAQ (reference sequence). The CDR3 runs 15 residues. Trimming cost V 4 bases and J 1 base, with 11 bases left between them. Looking up the rest from reference TRBV7-9 and TRBJ2-1 gives the full variable domain: DTGVSQNPRHKITKRGQNVTFRCDPISEHNRLYWYRQTLGQGPEFLTYFQNEAQLEKSRLLSDRFSAERPKGSFSTLEIQRTEQGDSAMYLCASSSRDGSYNEQFFGPGTRLTVL.

This chain joins TRBV24-1 and TRBJ2-3, with D perhaps TRBD2 (6 bases). CDR1 is KGHDR and CDR2 is SFDVKD in the germline V gene. This CDR3 region has 16 residues. Trimming took 4 bases from V and 0 from J, leaving 13 bases between them. CDR3 region: CATSDHLGGSTDTQYF. CDR3 in DNA: TGTGCCACCAGTGACCACCTTGGGGGGAGCACAGATACGCAGTATTTT.

CDR3: CASSGAGGLREQYF. DNA of the CDR3: TGTGCCAGCAGTGGAGCGGGAGGGTTACGGGAGCAGTACTTC. The chain carries TRBV27 and TRBJ2-7; 10 bases agree with TRBD2. V dropped 5 bases and J dropped 7; count of bases not matched to a gene: 8. The CDR3 spans 14 residues. Germline V gives CDR1 MNHEY, CDR2 SMNVEV (reference sequence).

V and J are TRBV27 and TRBJ2-7; 9 nucleotides align to TRBD1. After removal of 5 bases from V and 1 base from J, the junction contained 9 bases not matched to a gene. The CDR3 consists of 16 residues. Germline-derived CDR1 and CDR2 are MNHEY and SMNVEV (reference sequence). The CDR3 loop is CASSPGTGRGSYEQYF. CDR3 nucleotide sequence: TGTGCCAGCAGTCCCGGGACAGGGAGGGGATCCTACGAGCAGTACTTC.

J is TRBJ1-6 and V is TRBV12-3 or TRBV12-4, with D unresolved. This CDR3 is built from 13 residues. V lost 3 bases and J lost 7, with 7 bases in between. The CDR3 DNA reads as TGTGCCAGCAGTTTCGACCCCAATTCACCCCTCCACTTT. Translating it yields CASSFDPNSPLHF.

The CDR3 region is CASSHQAGGSTDTQYF. CDR3 DNA: TGCGCCAGCAGCCACCAAGCGGGAGGGAGCACAGATACGCAGTATTTT. The J gene is TRBJ2-3, the V gene TRBV4-1; TRBD2 agrees at 10 bases. Unmatched junction bases numbered 3, after V lost 3 bases and J lost 0 bases. The germline V gene encodes CDR1 MGHRA and CDR2 YSYEKL. The CDR3 runs to 16 residues.

The chain links TRBV7-8 to TRBJ2-5; D is possibly TRBD1 (6 bases). V was shortened by 1 base and J by 3 bases, with 9 bases between the two germline ends. The CDR3 is 14 residues long. CDR1 and CDR2 from the germline V gene are SGHVS and FQNEAQ. The chain's CDR3 is CASSLDQGKETQYF. CDR3 coding DNA: TGTGCCAGCAGCTTAGACCAGGGGAAAGAGACCCAGTACTTC. Combining the CDR3 with reference TRBV7-8 and TRBJ2-5 gives the whole variable domain GAGVSQSPRYKVAKRGQDVALRCDPISGHVSLFWYQQALGQGPEFLTYFQNEAQLDKSGLPSDRFFAERPEGSVSTLKIQRTQQEDSAVYLCASSLDQGKETQYFGPGTRLLVL.

V usage is TRBV28 and J usage is TRBJ1-1; TRBD1 agrees at 8 bases. Losses at the gene ends were 6 bases for V and 3 bases for J; bases not matched to a gene: 3. The CDR3 has 13 amino acids. The germline V gene has CDR1 MDHEN and CDR2 SYDVKM. The CDR3, as DNA: TGTGCCAGCAGCGACAGGGGCGACACTGAAGCTTTCTTT. It codes for CASSDRGDTEAFF.